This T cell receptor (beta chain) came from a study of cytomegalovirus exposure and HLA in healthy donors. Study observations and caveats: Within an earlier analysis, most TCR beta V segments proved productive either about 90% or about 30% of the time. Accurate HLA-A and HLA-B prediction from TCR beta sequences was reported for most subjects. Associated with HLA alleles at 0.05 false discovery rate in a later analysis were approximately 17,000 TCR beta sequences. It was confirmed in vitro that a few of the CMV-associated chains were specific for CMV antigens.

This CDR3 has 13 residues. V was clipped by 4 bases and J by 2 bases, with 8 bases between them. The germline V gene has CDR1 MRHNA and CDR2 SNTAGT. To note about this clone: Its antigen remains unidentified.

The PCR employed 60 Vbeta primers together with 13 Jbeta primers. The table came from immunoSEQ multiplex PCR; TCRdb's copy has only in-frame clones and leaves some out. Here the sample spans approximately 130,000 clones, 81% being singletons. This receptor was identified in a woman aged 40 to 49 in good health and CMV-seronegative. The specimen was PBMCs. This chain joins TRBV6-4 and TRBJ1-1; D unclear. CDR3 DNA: TGTGCCAGCAGTGTCGACACAAACACTGAAGCTTTCTTT. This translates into CASSVDTNTEAFF.